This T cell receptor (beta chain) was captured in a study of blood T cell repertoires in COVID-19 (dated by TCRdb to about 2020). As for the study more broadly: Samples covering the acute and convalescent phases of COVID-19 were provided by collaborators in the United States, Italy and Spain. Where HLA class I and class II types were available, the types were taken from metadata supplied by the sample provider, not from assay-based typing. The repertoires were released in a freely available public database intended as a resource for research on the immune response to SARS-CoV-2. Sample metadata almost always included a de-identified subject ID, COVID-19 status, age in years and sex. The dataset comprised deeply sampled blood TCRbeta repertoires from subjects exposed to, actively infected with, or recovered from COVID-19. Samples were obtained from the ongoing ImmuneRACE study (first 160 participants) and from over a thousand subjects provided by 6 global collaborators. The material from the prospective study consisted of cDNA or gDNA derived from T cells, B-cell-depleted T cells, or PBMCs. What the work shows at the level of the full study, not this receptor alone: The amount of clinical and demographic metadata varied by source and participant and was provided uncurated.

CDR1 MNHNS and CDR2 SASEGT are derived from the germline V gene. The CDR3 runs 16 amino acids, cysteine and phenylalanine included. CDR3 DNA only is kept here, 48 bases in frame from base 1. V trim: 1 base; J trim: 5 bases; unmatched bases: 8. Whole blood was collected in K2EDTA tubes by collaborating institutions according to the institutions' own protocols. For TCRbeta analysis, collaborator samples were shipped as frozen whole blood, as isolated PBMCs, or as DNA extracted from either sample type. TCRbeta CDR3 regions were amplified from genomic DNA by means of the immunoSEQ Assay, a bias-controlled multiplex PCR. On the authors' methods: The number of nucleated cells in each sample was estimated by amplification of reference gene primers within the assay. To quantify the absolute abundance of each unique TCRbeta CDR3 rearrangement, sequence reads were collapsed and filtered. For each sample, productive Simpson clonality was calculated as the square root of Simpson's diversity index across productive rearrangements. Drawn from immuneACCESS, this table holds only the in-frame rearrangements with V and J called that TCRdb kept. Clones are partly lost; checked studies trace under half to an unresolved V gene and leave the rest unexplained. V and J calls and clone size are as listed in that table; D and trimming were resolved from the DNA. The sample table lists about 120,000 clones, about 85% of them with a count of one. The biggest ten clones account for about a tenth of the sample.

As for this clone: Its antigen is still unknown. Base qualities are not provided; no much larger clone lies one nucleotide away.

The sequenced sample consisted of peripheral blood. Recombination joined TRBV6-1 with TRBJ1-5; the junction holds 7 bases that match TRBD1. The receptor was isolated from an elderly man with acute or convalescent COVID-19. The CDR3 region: CASSEGRGLSYQPQHF. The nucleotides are TGTGCCAGCAGTGAAGGCAGGGGGTTGTCATATCAGCCCCAGCATTTT.